This entry lists 24 T cell receptor beta chains sequenced from one sample in a study of blood T cell repertoires in COVID-19. The protocol was immunoSEQ multiplex PCR, while the TCRdb copy is restricted to in-frame clones and leaves out a portion. The sample has under 250,000 clones, 70% to 90% seen once. Sequenced input: PBMCs or T cells enriched from blood (not recorded which). The receptors derive from a woman in her fifties or sixties with acute COVID-19.

The chain carries TRBV5-4 and TRBJ1-1, with D possibly TRBD1 on 5 matching bases. Trimming took off 0 bases at V and 6 bases at J, with 18 bases between the two ends. From germline, CDR1 is SGHNT and CDR2 YYREEE (reference sequence). This CDR3 contains 16 residues. The CDR3 region has the DNA TGTGCCAGCAGCTTGGAATTCGGGGGAATGAAGGCTGAAGCTTTCTTT. Its protein product is CASSLEFGGMKAEAFF.

The rearrangement links TRBV30 to TRBJ1-2, with 7 bases that match TRBD1. The CDR3 length is 15 residues. Unmatched junction bases numbered 11, after V lost 3 bases and J lost 4 bases. CDR1 GTSNPN and CDR2 SVGIG come from the germline V gene (reference sequence). The CDR3 bases are TGTGCCTGGAGGGTAGGGTATTGGGACAGCTATGGCTACACCTTC. Translated, it gives CAWRVGYWDSYGYTF.

The chain uses TRBV5-1 and TRBJ2-2, with D possibly being TRBD2 (7 bases). Germline V gene lookup returns CDR1 SGHRS and CDR2 YFSETQ. With 3 bases removed from V and 7 bases from J, the gap between germline ends came to 13 bases. The CDR3 covers 14 residues. Here the CDR3 reads CASSSAGAGGELFF. DNA for the CDR3: TGCGCCAGCAGCTCCGCGGGGGCGGGCGGGGAGCTGTTTTTT.

The CDR3 sequence is CASSLGGGATNEKLFF. The CDR3 DNA is TGCGCCAGCAGCTTGGGGGGCGGTGCAACTAATGAAAAACTGTTTTTT. The V call is TRBV5-1, the J call TRBJ1-4; D might be TRBD1 (5 bases). This CDR3 spans 16 amino acids. The V end was cut by 0 bases, the J end by 0 bases, with 9 bases between. The germline CDR1 and CDR2 sequences are SGHRS and YFSETQ.

Concerning this clone itself: The junction does not match germline at one end; this may be a read error. V and J are TRBV11-2 and TRBJ2-7; D possibly corresponds to TRBD1 (6 bases). Germline values: CDR1 SGHAT, CDR2 FQNNGV. CDR3 size: 14 residues. This CDR3 is CASSLDRQGYEQYF. The CDR3 nucleotides are TGTGCCAGCAGCCTAGACAGGCAGGGCTACGAGCAGTACTTC.

Remarks on this clone: This CDR3 is also generated by other DNA sequences in the sample. This rearrangement joins TRBV7-9 to TRBJ1-2; D not resolved. The germline gives CDR1 SEHNR, CDR2 FQNEAQ (reference sequence). CDR3 length: 13 amino acids. The V end lost 1 base, the J end lost 3 bases, and 6 bases lay between the germline ends. The CDR3 nucleotides are TGTGCCAGCAGCTTAGGGCAGGACTATGGCTACACCTTC. This sequence encodes CASSLGQDYGYTF.

The chain links TRBV4-2 to TRBJ2-5, with 15 bases lining up with TRBD2. The CDR3 length is 18 residues. V was clipped by 4 bases and J by 0 bases; unmatched bases: 6. Germline V gene data show CDR1 as LGHNA and CDR2 as YNFKEQ. CDR3 residues: CASSRGLAGGPHQETQYF. CDR3 coding DNA: TGTGCCAGCAGCCGGGGACTAGCGGGGGGACCACACCAAGAGACCCAGTACTTC.

The CDR3 spells CASSSRQGFSYEQYF. CDR3 coding DNA: TGCGCCAGCAGCTCCCGGCAGGGGTTTTCCTACGAGCAGTACTTC. The V call is TRBV5-1, the J call TRBJ2-7, with a weak D call TRBD1 (6 bases). Germline V lookup: CDR1 SGHRS, CDR2 YFSETQ. The CDR3 has 15 residues. Trimming removed 3 bases from V and 1 base from J, with 14 bases in between.

The chain joins TRBV4-1 to TRBJ2-7, with 7 bases lining up with TRBD1. The CDR3 extends over 16 amino acids. The V and J ends lost 3 bases and 3 bases, in that order; junction bases with no gene match: 11. Per germline, CDR1 MGHRA and CDR2 YSYEKL. The CDR3 DNA reads as TGCGCCAGCAGCCAGCAATTAGGGGGCCCTTACTACGAGCAGTACTTC. Protein product: CASSQQLGGPYYEQYF.

The chain carries TRBV5-1 and TRBJ2-7; tentatively, D is TRBD2 (5 bases). The CDR3 is made up of 15 amino acids. Trimming stripped 0 bases from V and 3 bases from J, with 13 bases between. Germline assignment: CDR1 SGHRS and CDR2 YFSETQ. CDR3 loop: CASSLDPGGSYEQYF. In DNA, the CDR3 is TGCGCCAGCAGCTTGGACCCAGGAGGCAGCTACGAGCAGTACTTC. The full variable domain, rest sourced from reference TRBV5-1 and TRBJ2-7, is KAGVTQTPRYLIKTRGQQVTLSCSPISGHRSVSWYQQTPGQGLQFLFEYFSETQRNKGNFPGRFSGRQFSNSRSEMNVSTLELGDSALYLCASSLDPGGSYEQYFGPGTRLTVT.

V usage is TRBV5-6 and J usage is TRBJ1-2, with D uncertain. Trimming removed 4 bases from V and 0 bases from J, with 13 bases in between. Looked up from germline, CDR1 is SGHDT and CDR2 is YYEEEE. The CDR3 spans 15 residues. The DNA for the CDR3 is TGTGCCAGCAGCCCCTTGGCCGGGGCTAACTATGGCTACACCTTC. Protein sequence: CASSPLAGANYGYTF.

V usage is TRBV18 and J usage is TRBJ1-3; D ambiguous. Trimming shortened V by 3 bases and J by 0 bases, and 12 bases separated the two germline ends. This CDR3 is built from 16 residues. Per germline, CDR1 KGHSH and CDR2 LQKENI. The CDR3 sequence: CASSPSGNPSGNTIYF. CDR3 DNA: TGTGCCAGCTCACCGTCGGGGAACCCCTCTGGAAACACCATATATTTT.

The chain combines TRBV4-1 with TRBJ1-1, with 8 positions matching TRBD1. V shed 0 bases, J shed 1 base, and the junction held 4 bases outside the gene matches. The CDR3 extends over 16 amino acids. Germline CDR1 is MGHRA and CDR2 is YSYEKL. The CDR3 DNA follows: TGCGCCAGCAGCCAAGAGCAAGGGACAGGGAACACTGAAGCTTTCTTT. Encoded protein: CASSQEQGTGNTEAFF.

The gene calls are TRBV19 and TRBJ2-7, with TRBD1 identical over 8 bases. V lost 3 bases to trimming and J lost 2 bases; unmatched junction nucleotides: 9. This CDR3 has 16 amino acids. Germline lookup yields CDR1 LNHDA and CDR2 SQIVND (reference sequence). This CDR3 reads CASSIPGQGGTYEQYF. CDR3 DNA sequence: TGTGCCAGTAGTATTCCCGGACAGGGCGGAACCTACGAGCAGTACTTC.

This chain's CDR3 is CASSYSLRIDITGELFF. The CDR3 DNA follows: TGTGCCAGCAGTTACTCGCTCCGCATAGATATCACCGGGGAGCTGTTTTTT. This chain joins TRBV6-2 or TRBV6-3 and TRBJ2-2; D is undetermined. The CDR3 extends over 17 amino acids. Between the trimmed V and J ends, which lost 0 bases and 4 bases, there was a span of 15 bases. In germline, CDR1 is MNHEY, CDR2 SVGEGT.

At least ten counts were recorded for this clone. This chain connects TRBV11-2 to TRBJ2-5, with no clear D. Looked up from germline, CDR1 is SGHAT and CDR2 is FQNNGV. With 5 bases removed from V and 0 bases from J, the gap between germline ends came to 13 bases. This CDR3 region has 15 residues. The CDR3 is CASSPSVAYQETQYF. In DNA form, the CDR3 reads TGTGCCAGCAGCCCCTCCGTCGCGTACCAAGAGACCCAGTACTTC.

This chain connects TRBV4-2 to TRBJ1-6; 8 bases match TRBD1. Germline V gives CDR1 LGHNA, CDR2 YNFKEQ. Trimming took 0 bases from V and 12 from J; bases not matched to a gene: 4. The CDR3 has 14 amino acids. The chain's CDR3 is CASSQDRGLGPLHF. The DNA for the CDR3 is TGTGCCAGCAGCCAAGACAGGGGGCTTGGACCCCTCCACTTT.

The chain recombines TRBV18 with TRBJ1-1; no definite D call. The V gene's germline CDR1 is KGHSH and CDR2 LQKENI. This CDR3 is built from 13 residues. The V end was cut by 5 bases, the J end by 1 base, with 8 bases between. The CDR3 loop is CASSAGRNTEAFF. CDR3 DNA: TGTGCCAGCTCAGCAGGTCGGAACACTGAAGCTTTCTTT.

The chain combines TRBV7-8 with TRBJ1-5, with a possible D match to TRBD1 (6 bases). The CDR3 is 16 residues long. With 0 bases removed from V and 7 bases from J, the gap between germline ends came to 16 bases. The germline gives CDR1 SGHVS, CDR2 FQNEAQ. The CDR3: CASSLASRGARQPQHF. DNA for the CDR3: TGTGCCAGCAGCTTAGCCTCCCGGGGGGCACGGCAGCCCCAGCATTTT.

This chain connects TRBV30 to TRBJ2-1; TRBD2 aligns across 7 bases. V shed 4 bases and J 0 bases; nucleotides not matched to a gene: 18. In germline, CDR1 is GTSNPN, CDR2 SVGIG (reference sequence). The CDR3 is made up of 19 amino acids. The CDR3 reads CAWNPARGFTKNSYNEQFF. CDR3 bases: TGTGCCTGGAACCCCGCGCGGGGGTTTACAAAAAACTCCTACAATGAGCAGTTCTTC.

The V call is TRBV5-1, the J call TRBJ1-3, with no clear D. V lost 0 bases and J lost 4, with 11 bases in between. From germline, CDR1 is SGHRS and CDR2 YFSETQ. CDR3 length: 15 amino acids. CDR3 region: CASSLGTLEGNTIYF. The CDR3, as DNA: TGCGCCAGCAGCTTGGGGACTCTGGAGGGAAACACCATATATTTT.

The chain is built from TRBV7-9 and TRBJ1-6; D not resolved. Germline V CDR1 and CDR2: SEHNR, FQNEAQ (reference sequence). The germline V and J ends were trimmed by 1 base and 5 bases, with 18 bases remaining between them. The CDR3 runs to 18 residues. The chain's CDR3 is CASSLGVSGVRDNSPLHF. The CDR3 nucleotides read TGTGCCAGCAGCTTAGGGGTTTCCGGGGTAAGGGATAATTCACCCCTCCACTTT.

The J gene is TRBJ2-1, the V gene TRBV4-3; TRBD1 matches 7 bases. The CDR3 is made up of 17 amino acids. V lost 2 bases to trimming and J lost 3 bases; unmatched junction nucleotides: 10. Germline loops: CDR1 LGHNA, CDR2 YSLEER. CDR3 amino acids: CASSQIRGLGDYNEQFF. CDR3 bases: TGCGCCAGCAGCCAAATCAGGGGGTTAGGAGACTACAATGAGCAGTTCTTC.

The V gene is TRBV19, the J gene TRBJ1-1; a possible D gene is TRBD1 (6 bases). The CDR3 loop spans 13 amino acids. Per the germline V gene, CDR1 is LNHDA and CDR2 is SQIVND (reference sequence). V lost 3 bases, J lost 3 bases, and 8 bases lay in between. The CDR3 sequence is CASSMKGDTEAFF. The CDR3 DNA follows: TGTGCCAGTAGTATGAAGGGGGACACTGAAGCTTTCTTT.